This TCR beta chain was identified during a study of beta chain features in type 1 diabetes (dated by TCRdb to 2016 to 2018). For the wider study: No differences in mean age, gender distribution, total cell number or subset yield were found between patients and healthy donors. A total of just under 110,000,000 sorted cells were examined across all samples, and RNA yield correlated strongly with the number of cells per subset. In the study, TCRB repertoires of sorted circulating CD4+ T cell subsets from recently diagnosed type 1 diabetes patients were compared with those of matched healthy donors. Regulatory and stem cell-like memory subsets were obtained from only 8 patients and about eight healthy donors, while naive and central memory subsets were obtained from all 28 donors. Beyond this particular receptor, the publication reports: Naive, central memory and regulatory TCRB repertoires appeared to be more similar among patients than among healthy donors. Type 1 diabetes patients showed a moderate but significant shortening of TCRB CDR3 length in all four CD4+ subsets. Patients with type 1 diabetes made fewer insertions and deleted more nucleotides at VDJ recombination sites, implying thymic rearrangement abnormalities. Sequencing cDNA rather than genomic DNA could over-represent highly expressing activated cells, although activation and CD3 levels did not differ between groups. Shorter templates might be favored by PCR, yet because patient and control samples were amplified and corrected together, any such skew would affect both groups equally. HLA sub-analyses involved small numbers of individuals, so any influence of HLA type on TCRB rearrangement remained unresolved.

All of the isolated RNA was reverse transcribed with the High Capacity cDNA Reverse Transcription Kit, so expressed TCRB transcripts were sequenced. Naive, central memory and regulatory T cell samples underwent deep immunoSEQ sequencing, averaging approximately 3.5 million total reads per sample. After sorted cells were lysed in RLT buffer, RNA was extracted with DNase-treated RNeasy Micro or Mini kits, with the choice depending on cell number. Each cell subset was processed on its own to prevent cross-contamination, while patient and healthy donor samples were processed together. TCRB sequences were amplified from cDNA with the immunoSEQ multiplex PCR, producing 87-bp fragments spanning the CDR3 region. The amplicons were sequenced using the Illumina HiSeq platform. For the original study's pipeline: Synthetic template baselines were used to correct PCR bias computationally, reads within Hamming distance 2 were collapsed together, and singletons that could not be merged were discarded. Reads were aligned against IMGT to assign V, D and J genes, CDR3 length and insertions or deletions at six rearrangement sites. Clonotype counts were normalized to sorted cell number within each subset before computing true diversity and Gini coefficients with the tcR R package. Repertoire sharing was quantified using the overlap coefficient calculated on TCRB nucleotide sequences. Out-of-frame TCRB sequences from naive cells were analyzed to stand in for the pre-selection repertoire. Imported from immuneACCESS, the table was reduced by TCRdb to in-frame sequences with V and J called. These copies leave out some clones; in studies compared against another copy, an unresolved V gene accounts for under half, and the cause of the remainder is not known. The V and J calls and clone size come from that table; D and trimming were worked out from the DNA. The sample data list some 240,000 clones, and around 16% of these were observed just once. About 0.092% of the sample lies in the top ten.

A single peripheral blood draw of around 0.11 L on average was collected from each donor into heparinised tubes. Using a panel that included CD45RO, CCR7, CD25, CD127, CD95 and CD27, naive, central memory, regulatory and stem cell-like memory CD4+ T cells were sorted on a BD FACSAria II. All sorted populations exceeded 95% purity. PBMCs were isolated right away by Lymphoprep density gradient centrifugation and were stained directly, without culture. To minimize batch effects, samples were stained and sorted in pairs, one healthy donor with one patient per experiment. Details on this clone: The clone's antigen remains unknown. Nothing much larger sits one base from this clone, and base qualities are not available.

The CDR1 and CDR2 encoded by the germline V gene are SQVTM and ANQGSEA. The CDR3 holds 15 amino acids from the cysteine to the phenylalanine. The retained sequence is limited to the CDR3, 45 bases, with the frame set at the first base. V trim: 6 bases; J trim: 7 bases; unmatched bases: 12. Sequences were obtained from naive CD4+ T cells from blood. The label giving this sample's cell subset or site can be read as: true naive CD4+ T cells. The origin of this receptor is a young man with type 1 diabetes. This receptor chain uses TRBV29-1 and TRBJ2-2; 9 bases in between match TRBD1. The CDR3 region: CSVPSRTGAVGELFF. Read as DNA, the sequence is TGCAGCGTGCCCTCCAGGACAGGGGCCGTCGGGGAGCTGTTTTTT.